This T cell receptor beta chain was sequenced for a study of cytomegalovirus exposure and HLA in healthy donors. Study overall: Earlier sequencing of some 170 million T cells yielded 95 million to 120 million unique TCR beta sequences. Overall study findings and caveats: Information on immune exposure was restricted to one variable (CMV serostatus).

The PCR employed 60 Vbeta primers together with 13 Jbeta primers. TCRdb keeps only in-frame clones here, not all; method: immunoSEQ multiplex PCR. Of some 130,000 clones in the sample, approximately 72% are singletons; the top ten hold approximately 2.6%. CDR3 length equals 12 residues. V lost 3 bases and J lost 3, with 4 bases in between. CDR1 MDHEN and CDR2 SYDVKM come from the germline V gene. As to this clone: The target antigen is unknown.

Donors were nominally healthy when sampled, though unrecorded immune exposures were likely. The sequence derives from a human donor in good health. Source material: PBMCs. The chain joins TRBV28 to TRBJ2-3; no definite D call. CDR3 in amino acids: CASSFRTDTQYF. In nucleotides, the CDR3 is TGTGCCAGCAGTTTTCGGACAGATACGCAGTATTTT. The full variable domain, completed using reference TRBV28 and TRBJ2-3, is DVKVTQSSRYLVKRTGEKVFLECVQDMDHENMFWYRQDPGLGLRLIYFSYDVKMKEKGDIPEGYSVSREKKERFSLILESASTNQTSMYLCASSFRTDTQYFGPGTRLTVL.